These 2 T cell receptor beta chains originate from one sample sequenced in a study of cytomegalovirus exposure and HLA in healthy donors. The PCR was carried out with 60 Vbeta primers and 13 Jbeta primers. Sequencing used immunoSEQ multiplex PCR; TCRdb keeps in-frame clones, though not all of them. The data hold about 210,000 clones, with roughly 82% observed a single time. Material: PBMCs. Receptor source: a man aged 40-55 years in good health and CMV-seropositive.

The rearrangement links TRBV11-3 to TRBJ2-2; 9 bases are shared with TRBD1. The CDR3 extends over 16 amino acids. The trim removed 4 bases at V and 5 bases at J, leaving 8 bases unmatched. Germline V lookup: CDR1 SGHNT, CDR2 YENEEA. The CDR3 sequence: CASSSRQGVLTGELFF. The DNA for the CDR3 is TGTGCCAGCAGCTCCAGACAGGGGGTCCTGACCGGGGAGCTGTTTTTT.

This clone has only one observation. CDR3 DNA sequence: TGTGCCAGCAGTACTAGCGGGAGATCGGCCGGGGAGCTGTTTTTT. It is translated as CASSTSGRSAGELFF. This chain connects TRBV5-4 to TRBJ2-2; 11 bases map to TRBD2. CDR1 and CDR2 from the germline V gene are SGHNT and YYREEE (reference sequence). This CDR3 has 15 amino acids. J gave up 6 bases and V 5 bases, and 6 bases lay outside the gene matches. Filled out from reference TRBV5-4 and TRBJ2-2, the complete variable domain reads ETGVTQSPTHLIKTRGQQVTLRCSSQSGHNTVSWYQQALGQGPQFIFQYYREEENGRGNFPPRFSGLQFPNYSSELNVNALELDDSALYLCASSTSGRSAGELFFGEGSRLTVL.